The following is a T cell receptor beta chain sequence with its context. This sample is part of a study of blood T cell repertoires in COVID-19. The germline V gene encodes CDR1 SEHNR and CDR2 FQNEAQ (reference sequence). The CDR3 covers 14 residues. Trimming removed 4 bases from V and 5 bases from J; junction bases left unmatched: 7. Here immunoSEQ multiplex PCR was the method, and the copy in TCRdb shows in-frame clones only, minus some. Of some 200,000 clones in the sample, 94% were seen once. This TCR was sampled from a man aged 30-40 years with COVID-19, enrolled during active disease. This chain joins TRBV7-9 and TRBJ1-2; 7 bases agree with TRBD1. The sequenced material came from peripheral blood. CDR3 loop: CASSSQGWGYGYTF. DNA for the CDR3: TGTGCCAGCAGCTCACAGGGGTGGGGTTATGGCTACACCTTC.